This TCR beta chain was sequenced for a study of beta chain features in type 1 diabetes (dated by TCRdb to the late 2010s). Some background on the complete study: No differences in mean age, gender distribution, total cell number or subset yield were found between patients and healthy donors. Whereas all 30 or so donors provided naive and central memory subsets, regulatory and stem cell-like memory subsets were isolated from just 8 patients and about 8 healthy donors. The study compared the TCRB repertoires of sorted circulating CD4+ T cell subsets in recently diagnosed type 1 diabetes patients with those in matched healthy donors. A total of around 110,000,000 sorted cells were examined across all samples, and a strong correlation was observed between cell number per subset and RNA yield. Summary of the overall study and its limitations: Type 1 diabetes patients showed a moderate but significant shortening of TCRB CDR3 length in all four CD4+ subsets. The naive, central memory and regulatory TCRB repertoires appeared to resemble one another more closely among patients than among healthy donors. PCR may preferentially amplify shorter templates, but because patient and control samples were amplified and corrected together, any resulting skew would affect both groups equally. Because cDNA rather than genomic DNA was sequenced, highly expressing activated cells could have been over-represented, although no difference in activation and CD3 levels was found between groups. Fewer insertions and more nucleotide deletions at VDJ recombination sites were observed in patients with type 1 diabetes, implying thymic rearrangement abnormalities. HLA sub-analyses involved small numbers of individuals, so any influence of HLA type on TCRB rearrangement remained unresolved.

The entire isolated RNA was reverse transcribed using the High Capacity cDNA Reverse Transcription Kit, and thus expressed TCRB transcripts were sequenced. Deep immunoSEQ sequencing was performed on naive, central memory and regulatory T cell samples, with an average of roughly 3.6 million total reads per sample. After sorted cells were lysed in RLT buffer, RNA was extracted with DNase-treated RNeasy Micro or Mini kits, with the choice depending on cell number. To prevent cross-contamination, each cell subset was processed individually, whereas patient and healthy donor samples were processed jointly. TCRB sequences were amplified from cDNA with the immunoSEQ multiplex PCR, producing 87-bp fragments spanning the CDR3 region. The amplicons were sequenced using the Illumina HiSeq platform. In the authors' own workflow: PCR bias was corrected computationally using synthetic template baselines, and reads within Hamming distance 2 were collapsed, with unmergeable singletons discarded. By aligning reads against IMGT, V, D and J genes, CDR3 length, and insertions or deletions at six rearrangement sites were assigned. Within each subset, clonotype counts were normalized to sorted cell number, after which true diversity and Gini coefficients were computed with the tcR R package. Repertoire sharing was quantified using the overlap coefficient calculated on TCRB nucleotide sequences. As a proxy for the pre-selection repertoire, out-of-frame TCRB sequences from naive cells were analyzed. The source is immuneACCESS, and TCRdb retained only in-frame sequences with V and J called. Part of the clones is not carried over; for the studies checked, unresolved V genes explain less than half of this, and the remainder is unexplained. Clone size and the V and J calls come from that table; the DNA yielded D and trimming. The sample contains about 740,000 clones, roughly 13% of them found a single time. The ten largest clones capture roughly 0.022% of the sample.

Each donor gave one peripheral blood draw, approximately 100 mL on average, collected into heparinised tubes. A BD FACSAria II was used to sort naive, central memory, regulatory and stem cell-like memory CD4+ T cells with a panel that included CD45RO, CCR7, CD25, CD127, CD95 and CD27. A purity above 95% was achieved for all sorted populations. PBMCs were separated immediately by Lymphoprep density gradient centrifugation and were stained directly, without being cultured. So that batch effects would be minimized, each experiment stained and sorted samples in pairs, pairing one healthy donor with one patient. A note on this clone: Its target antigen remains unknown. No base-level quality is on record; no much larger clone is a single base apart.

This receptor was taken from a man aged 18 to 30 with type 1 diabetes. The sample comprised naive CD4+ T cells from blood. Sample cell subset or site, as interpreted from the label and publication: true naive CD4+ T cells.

The CDR3 sequence is CASSLGPTGTRAGELFF. The DNA sequence is as follows: TGTGCCAGCAGCTTAGGCCCGACAGGGACCCGGGCCGGGGAGCTGTTTTTT. The rearrangement combines TRBV7-9 with TRBJ2-2; TRBD1 fits 7 bases in the junction. Trimming removed 1 base from V and 6 bases from J; the gene matches leave 11 bases unexplained. Sequences SEHNR (CDR1) and FQNEAQ (CDR2) are obtained from the germline V gene (reference sequence). The CDR3 numbers 17 residues from cysteine through phenylalanine. Of all the DNA, just the CDR3 is kept, 51 bases in frame from base 1.